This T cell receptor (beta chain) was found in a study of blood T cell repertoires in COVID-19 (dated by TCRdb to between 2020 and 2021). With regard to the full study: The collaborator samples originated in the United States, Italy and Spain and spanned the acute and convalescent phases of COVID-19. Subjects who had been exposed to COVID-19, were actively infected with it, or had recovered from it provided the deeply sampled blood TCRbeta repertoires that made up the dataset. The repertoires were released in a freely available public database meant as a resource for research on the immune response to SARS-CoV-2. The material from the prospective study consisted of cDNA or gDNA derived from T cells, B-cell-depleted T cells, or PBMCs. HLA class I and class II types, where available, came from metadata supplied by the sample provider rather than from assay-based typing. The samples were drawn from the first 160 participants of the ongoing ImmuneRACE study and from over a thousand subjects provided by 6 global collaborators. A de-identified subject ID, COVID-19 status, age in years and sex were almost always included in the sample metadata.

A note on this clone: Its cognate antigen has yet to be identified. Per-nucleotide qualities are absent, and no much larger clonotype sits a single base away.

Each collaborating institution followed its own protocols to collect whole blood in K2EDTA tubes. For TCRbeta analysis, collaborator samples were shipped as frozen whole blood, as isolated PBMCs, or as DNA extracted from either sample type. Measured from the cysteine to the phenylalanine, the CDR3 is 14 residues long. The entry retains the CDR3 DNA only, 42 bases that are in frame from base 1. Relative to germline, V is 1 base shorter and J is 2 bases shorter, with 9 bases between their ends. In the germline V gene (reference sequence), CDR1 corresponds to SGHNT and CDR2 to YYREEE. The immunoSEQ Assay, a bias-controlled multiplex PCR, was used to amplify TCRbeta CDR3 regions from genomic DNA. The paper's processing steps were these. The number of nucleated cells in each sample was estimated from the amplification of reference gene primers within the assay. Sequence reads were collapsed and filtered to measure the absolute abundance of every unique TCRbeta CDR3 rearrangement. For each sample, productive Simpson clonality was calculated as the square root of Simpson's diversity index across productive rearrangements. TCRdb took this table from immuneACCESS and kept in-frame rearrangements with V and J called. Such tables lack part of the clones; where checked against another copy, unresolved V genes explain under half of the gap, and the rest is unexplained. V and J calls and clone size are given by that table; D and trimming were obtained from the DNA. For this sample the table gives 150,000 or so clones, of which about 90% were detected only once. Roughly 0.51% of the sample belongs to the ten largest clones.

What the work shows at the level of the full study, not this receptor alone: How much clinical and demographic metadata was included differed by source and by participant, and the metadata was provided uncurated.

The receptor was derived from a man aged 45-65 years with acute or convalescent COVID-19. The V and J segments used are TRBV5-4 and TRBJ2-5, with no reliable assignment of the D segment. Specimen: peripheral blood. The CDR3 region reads CASSLRQAQETQYF. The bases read TGTGCCAGCAGCTTGAGGCAGGCACAAGAGACCCAGTACTTC.